This TCR beta chain emerged from a study of CD8 T cells in ankylosing spondylitis. Study-level points and caveats: Seemingly characteristic of ankylosing spondylitis blood was a TCR beta motif consisting of eight highly homologous variants.

Germline CDR1 is MDHEN and CDR2 is SYDVKM. This CDR3 region has 11 residues. Trimming took off 4 bases at V and 7 bases at J, with 8 bases between the two ends. This clonotype was seen ten or more times. Its antigen is unidentified. TCRdb ran MiXCR on the 5' RACE reads and lists one entry per CDR3 protein. The sample lists more than 400,000 distinct CDR3 sequences; approximately 5% were seen once. The sequenced sample was blood, either unsorted or a sorted T cell fraction (not recorded which). The clonotype originates from a male donor with ankylosing spondylitis. This chain uses TRBV28 with TRBJ2-7; D is unresolved. CDR3 sequence (DNA): TGTGCCAGCAGTTCTTTGCGTGAGCAGTACTTC. Translating gives CASSSLREQYF.